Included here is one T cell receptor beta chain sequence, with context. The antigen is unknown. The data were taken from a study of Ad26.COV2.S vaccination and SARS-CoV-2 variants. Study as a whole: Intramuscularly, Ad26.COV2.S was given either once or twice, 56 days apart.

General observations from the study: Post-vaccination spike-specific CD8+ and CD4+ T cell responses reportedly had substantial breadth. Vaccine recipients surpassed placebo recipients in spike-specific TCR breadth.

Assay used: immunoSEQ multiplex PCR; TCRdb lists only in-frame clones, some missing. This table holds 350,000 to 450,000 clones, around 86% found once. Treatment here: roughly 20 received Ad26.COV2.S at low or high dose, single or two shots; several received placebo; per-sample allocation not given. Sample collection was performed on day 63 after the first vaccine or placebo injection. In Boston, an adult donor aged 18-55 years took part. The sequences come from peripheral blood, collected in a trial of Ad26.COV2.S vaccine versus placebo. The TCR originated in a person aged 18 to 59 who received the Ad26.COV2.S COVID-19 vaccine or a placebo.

The CDR3 nucleotides are TGTGCCATCAGTTTTGACAGTCACGTTGAGCAGTTCTTC. Translation: CAISFDSHVEQFF. This chain connects TRBV10-3 to TRBJ2-1, with a tentative D call TRBD1 (5 bases). The CDR3 covers 13 residues. The V gene's germline CDR1 is ENHRY and CDR2 SYGVKD. V was cut by 5 bases and J by 9 bases, with 14 bases left in between.